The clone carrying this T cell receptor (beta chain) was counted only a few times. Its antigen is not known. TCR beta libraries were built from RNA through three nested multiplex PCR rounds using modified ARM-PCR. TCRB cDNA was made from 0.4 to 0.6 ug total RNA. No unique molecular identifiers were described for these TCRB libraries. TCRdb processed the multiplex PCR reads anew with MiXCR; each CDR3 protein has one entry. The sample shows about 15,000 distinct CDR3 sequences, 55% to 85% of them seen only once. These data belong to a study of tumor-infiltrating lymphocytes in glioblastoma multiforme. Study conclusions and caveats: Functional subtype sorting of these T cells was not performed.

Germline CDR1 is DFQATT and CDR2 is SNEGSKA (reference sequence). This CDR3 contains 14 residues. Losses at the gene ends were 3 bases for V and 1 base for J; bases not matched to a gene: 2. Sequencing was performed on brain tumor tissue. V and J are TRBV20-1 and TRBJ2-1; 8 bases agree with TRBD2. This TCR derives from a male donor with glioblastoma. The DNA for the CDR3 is TGCAGTGCTAGTGCGGGAGGATCCTACAATGAGCAGTTCTTC. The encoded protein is CSASAGGSYNEQFF.